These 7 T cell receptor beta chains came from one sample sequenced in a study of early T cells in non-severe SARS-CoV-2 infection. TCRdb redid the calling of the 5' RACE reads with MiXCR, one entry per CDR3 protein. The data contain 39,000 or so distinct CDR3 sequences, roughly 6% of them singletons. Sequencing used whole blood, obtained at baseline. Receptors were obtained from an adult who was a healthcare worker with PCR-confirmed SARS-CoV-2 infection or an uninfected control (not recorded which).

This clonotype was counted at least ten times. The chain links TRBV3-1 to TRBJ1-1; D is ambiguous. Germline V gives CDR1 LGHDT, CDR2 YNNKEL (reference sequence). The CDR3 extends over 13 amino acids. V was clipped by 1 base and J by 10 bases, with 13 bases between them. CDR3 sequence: CASSQGTHAAAFF. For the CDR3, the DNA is TGTGCCAGCAGCCAAGGGACGCACGCGGCAGCTTTCTTT.

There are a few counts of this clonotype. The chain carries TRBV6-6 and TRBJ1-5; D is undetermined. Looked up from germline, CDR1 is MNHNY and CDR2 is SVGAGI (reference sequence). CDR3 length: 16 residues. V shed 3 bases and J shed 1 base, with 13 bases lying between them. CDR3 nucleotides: TGTGCCAGCAGTTATGCCTCCGGCAGCAGCAATCAGCCCCAGCATTTT. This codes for CASSYASGSSNQPQHF.

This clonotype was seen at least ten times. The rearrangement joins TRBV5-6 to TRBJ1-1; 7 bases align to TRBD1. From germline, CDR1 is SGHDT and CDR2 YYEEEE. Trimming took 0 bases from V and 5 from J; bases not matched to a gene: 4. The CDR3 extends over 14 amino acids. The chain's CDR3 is CASSLDRGRTEAFF. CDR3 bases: TGTGCCAGCAGCTTGGACAGGGGCCGTACTGAAGCTTTCTTT.

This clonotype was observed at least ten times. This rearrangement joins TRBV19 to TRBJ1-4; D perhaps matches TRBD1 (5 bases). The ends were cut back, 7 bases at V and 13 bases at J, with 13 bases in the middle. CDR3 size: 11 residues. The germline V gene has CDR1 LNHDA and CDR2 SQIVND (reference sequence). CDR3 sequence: CASTLGQGLFF. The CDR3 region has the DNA TGTGCCAGTACCCTGGGGCAAGGACTGTTTTTT.

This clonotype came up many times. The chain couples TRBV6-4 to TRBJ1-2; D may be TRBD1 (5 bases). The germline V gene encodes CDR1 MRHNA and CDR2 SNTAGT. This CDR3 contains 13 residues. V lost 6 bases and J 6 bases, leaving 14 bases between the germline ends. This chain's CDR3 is CASSPRGSDGYTF. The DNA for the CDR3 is TGTGCCAGCAGCCCCCGGGGGTCCGATGGCTACACCTTC.

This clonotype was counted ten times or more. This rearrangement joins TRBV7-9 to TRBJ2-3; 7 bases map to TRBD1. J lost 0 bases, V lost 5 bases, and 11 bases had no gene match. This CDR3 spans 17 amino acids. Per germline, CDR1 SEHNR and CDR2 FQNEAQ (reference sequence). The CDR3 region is CASSRYRGRTSTDTQYF. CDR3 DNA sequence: TGTGCCAGCAGCCGGTACAGGGGAAGAACTAGCACAGATACGCAGTATTTT.

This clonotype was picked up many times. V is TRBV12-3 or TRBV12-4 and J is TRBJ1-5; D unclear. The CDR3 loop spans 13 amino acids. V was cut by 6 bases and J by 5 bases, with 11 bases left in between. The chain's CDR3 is CASSIQYDQPQHF. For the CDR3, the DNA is TGTGCCAGCAGCATCCAGTACGATCAGCCCCAGCATTTT.